The T cell receptor beta chain under discussion was sequenced for a study of regulatory T cells in long-lasting Graves disease. This clonotype was observed many times. At one of its ends the junction is not consistent with the germline gene, which may arise from a read error. The CDR3 is 12 amino acids. The TCR beta library used iRepertoire HTBI primers with Arm-PCR amplification of CDR3. A single record per CDR3 protein comes from TCRdb applying MiXCR to the multiplex PCR reads. The sample includes about 220,000 distinct CDR3 sequences, roughly 18% seen only once; the top ten take 12%. Described time point: newly diagnosed GD, antithyroid drugs for less than 3 months. Preparation of the TCR library used RNA extracted from PBMCs. The same data also contributed to another study, on T cells in Graves' hyperthyroidism and ophthalmopathy. That paper adds: Blood samples included most of the expanded thyroid clonotypes exceeding 0.001.

This receptor was obtained from a woman aged 25-40 years with Graves disease. V is TRBV12-3 or TRBV12-4 and J is TRBJ2-7, with no clear D. The specimen was peripheral blood mononuclear cells (PBMCs), collected at new diagnosis, from a patient treated with antithyroid drugs. The CDR3 loop reads CASSSSSYEQYF. Here the CDR3 DNA reads TGCGCCAGCAGCTCCTCCTCCTACGAGCAGTACTTC.